The entry below gives a single T cell receptor beta chain sequence along with its context. The source of the sample is a study of technical replicates of blood from a handful of donors. V shed 5 bases and J 3 bases; nucleotides not matched to a gene: 11. CDR3 size: 16 residues. In germline, CDR1 is LNHDA, CDR2 SQIVND (reference sequence). Assay: immunoSEQ multiplex PCR; the TCRdb copy retains only in-frame clones and omits some. The data show about 62,000 clones, with roughly 98% seen just once and over 0.15% held by the top ten. The genes are TRBV19 and TRBJ2-7; 9 nucleotides agree with TRBD1. The origin of this receptor is a human donor in good health. Sequenced sample: T cells isolated from PBMCs. The CDR3, as DNA: TGTGCCAGTAGTCAAATCGGGGGACAGGGTCTCTACGAGCAGTACTTC. It is translated as CASSQIGGQGLYEQYF.